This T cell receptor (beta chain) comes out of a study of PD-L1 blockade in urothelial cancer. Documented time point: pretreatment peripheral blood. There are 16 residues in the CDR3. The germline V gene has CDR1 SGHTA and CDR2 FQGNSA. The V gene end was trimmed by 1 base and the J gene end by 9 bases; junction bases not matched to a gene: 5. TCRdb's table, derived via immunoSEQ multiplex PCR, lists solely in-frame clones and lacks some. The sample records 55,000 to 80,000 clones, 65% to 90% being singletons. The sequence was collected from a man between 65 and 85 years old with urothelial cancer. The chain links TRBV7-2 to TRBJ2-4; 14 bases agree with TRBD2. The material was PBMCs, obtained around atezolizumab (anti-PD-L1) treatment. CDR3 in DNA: TGTGCCAGCAGCTTAGTGGGACTAGCGGGAGAGGGCATTCAGTACTTC. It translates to CASSLVGLAGEGIQYF.